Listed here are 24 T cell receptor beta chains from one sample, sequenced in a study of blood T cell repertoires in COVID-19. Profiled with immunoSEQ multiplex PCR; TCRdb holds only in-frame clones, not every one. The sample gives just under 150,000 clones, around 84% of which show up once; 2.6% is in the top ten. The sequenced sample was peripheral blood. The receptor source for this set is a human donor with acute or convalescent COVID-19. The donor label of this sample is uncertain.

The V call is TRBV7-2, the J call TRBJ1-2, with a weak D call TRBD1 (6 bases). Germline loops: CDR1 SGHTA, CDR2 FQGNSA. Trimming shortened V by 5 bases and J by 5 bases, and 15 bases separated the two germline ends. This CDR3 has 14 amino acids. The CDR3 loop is CASSPRGNGYGYTF. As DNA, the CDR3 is TGTGCCAGCAGCCCAAGGGGGAATGGGTATGGCTACACCTTC.

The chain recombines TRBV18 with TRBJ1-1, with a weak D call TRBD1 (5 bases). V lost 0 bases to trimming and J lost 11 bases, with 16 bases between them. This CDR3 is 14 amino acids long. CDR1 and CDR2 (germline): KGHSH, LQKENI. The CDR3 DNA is TGTGCCAGCTCACCACCTGGGGCCTTGGGTATGGCTTTCTTT. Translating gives CASSPPGALGMAFF. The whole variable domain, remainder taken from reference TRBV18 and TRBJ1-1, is NAGVMQNPRHLVRRRGQEARLRCSPMKGHSHVYWYRQLPEEGLKFMVYLQKENIIDESGMPKERFSAEFPKEGPSILRIQQVVRGDSAAYFCASSPPGALGMAFFGQGTRLTVV.

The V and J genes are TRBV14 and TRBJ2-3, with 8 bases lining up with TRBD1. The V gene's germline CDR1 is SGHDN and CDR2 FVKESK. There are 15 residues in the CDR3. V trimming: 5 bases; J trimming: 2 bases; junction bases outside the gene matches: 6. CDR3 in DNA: TGTGCCAGCAGCGTCGACAGGGGTTACACAGATACGCAGTATTTT. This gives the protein CASSVDRGYTDTQYF.

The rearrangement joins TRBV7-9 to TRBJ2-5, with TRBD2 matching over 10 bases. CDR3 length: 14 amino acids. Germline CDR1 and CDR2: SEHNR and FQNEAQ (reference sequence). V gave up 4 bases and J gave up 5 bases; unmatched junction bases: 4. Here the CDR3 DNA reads TGTGCCAGCAGCTGGAATAGCGGGGGGGAGACCCAGTACTTC. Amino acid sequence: CASSWNSGGETQYF.

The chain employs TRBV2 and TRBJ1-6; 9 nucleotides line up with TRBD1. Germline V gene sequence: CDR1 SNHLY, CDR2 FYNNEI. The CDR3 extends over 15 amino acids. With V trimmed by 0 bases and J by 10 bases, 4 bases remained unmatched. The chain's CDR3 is CASSEAGTGFSPLHF. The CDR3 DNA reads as TGTGCCAGCAGTGAAGCGGGGACAGGGTTCTCACCCCTCCACTTT.

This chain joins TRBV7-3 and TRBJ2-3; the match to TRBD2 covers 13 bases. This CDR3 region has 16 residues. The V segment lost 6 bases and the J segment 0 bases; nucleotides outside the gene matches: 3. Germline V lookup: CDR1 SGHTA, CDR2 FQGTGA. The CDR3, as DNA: TGTGCCAGCAGAAAGGGACTAGCGGGGAGCACAGATACGCAGTATTTT. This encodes CASRKGLAGSTDTQYF.

This chain's CDR3 is CAIRSGTYEQYV. The CDR3 DNA reads as TGTGCCATCAGAAGCGGGACCTACGAGCAGTACGTC. The chain has TRBV10-3 and TRBJ2-7; TRBD2 matches at 7 bases. The CDR3 runs to 12 residues. Unmatched junction bases numbered 1, after V lost 6 bases and J lost 2 bases. Germline CDR1 is ENHRY and CDR2 is SYGVKD.

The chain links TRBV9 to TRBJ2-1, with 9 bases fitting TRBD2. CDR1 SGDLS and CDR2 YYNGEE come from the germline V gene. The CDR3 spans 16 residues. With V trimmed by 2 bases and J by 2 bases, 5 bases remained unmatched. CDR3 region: CASSVLSGGAYNEQFF. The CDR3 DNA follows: TGTGCCAGCAGCGTCCTTAGCGGGGGCGCCTACAATGAGCAGTTCTTC.

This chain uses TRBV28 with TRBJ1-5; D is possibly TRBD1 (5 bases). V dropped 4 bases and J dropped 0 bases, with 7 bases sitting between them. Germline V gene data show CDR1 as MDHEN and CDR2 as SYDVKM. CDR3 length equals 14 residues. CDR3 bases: TGTGCCAGCAGTTCCGGACATAGCAATCAGCCCCAGCATTTT. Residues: CASSSGHSNQPQHF. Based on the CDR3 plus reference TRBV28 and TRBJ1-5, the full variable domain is DVKVTQSSRYLVKRTGEKVFLECVQDMDHENMFWYRQDPGLGLRLIYFSYDVKMKEKGDIPEGYSVSREKKERFSLILESASTNQTSMYLCASSSGHSNQPQHFGDGTRLSIL.

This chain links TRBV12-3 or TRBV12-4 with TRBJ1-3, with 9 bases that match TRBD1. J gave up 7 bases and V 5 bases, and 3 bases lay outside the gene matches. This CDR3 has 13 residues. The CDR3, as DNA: TGTGCCAGCAGTCCAGGGACAGGGAACACCATATATTTT. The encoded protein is CASSPGTGNTIYF.

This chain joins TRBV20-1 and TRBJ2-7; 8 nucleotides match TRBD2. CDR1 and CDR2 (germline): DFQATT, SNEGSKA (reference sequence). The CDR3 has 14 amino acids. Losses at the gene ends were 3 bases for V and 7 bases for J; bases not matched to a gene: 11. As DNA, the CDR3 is TGCAGTGCTAGTTGGCTCGGGGGGGCCATGGAGCAGTACTTC. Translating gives CSASWLGGAMEQYF.

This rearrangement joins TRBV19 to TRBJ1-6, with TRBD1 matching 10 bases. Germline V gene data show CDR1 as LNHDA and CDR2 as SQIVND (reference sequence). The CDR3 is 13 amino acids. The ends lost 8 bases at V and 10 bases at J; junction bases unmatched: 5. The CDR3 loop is CASADRGRSPLHF. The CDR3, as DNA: TGTGCCAGTGCGGACAGGGGGAGGTCACCCCTCCACTTT.

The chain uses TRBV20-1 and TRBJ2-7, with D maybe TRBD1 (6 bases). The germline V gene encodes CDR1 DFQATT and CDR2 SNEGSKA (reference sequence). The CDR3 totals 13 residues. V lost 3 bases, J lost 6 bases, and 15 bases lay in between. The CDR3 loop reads CSASVVGGGEQYF. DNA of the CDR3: TGCAGTGCTAGTGTCGTTGGGGGCGGCGAGCAGTACTTC.

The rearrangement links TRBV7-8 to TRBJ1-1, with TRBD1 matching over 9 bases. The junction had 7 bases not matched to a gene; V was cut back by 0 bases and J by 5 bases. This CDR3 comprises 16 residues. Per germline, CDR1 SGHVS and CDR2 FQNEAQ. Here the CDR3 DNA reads TGTGCCAGCAGCTTAGCAACAGGGGGCTTGGGGACTGAAGCTTTCTTT. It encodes CASSLATGGLGTEAFF.

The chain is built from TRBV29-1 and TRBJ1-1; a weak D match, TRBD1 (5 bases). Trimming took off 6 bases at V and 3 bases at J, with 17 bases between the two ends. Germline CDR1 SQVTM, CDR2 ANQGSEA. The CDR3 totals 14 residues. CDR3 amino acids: CSVTDGAGDTEAFF. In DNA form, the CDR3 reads TGCAGCGTGACCGACGGTGCGGGGGACACTGAAGCTTTCTTT.

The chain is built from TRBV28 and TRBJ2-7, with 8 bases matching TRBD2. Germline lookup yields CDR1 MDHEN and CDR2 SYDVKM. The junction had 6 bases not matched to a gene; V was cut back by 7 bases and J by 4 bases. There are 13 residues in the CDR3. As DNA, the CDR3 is TGTGCCAGCACGGGGGGGGTCCCTTACGAGCAGTACTTC. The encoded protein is CASTGGVPYEQYF.

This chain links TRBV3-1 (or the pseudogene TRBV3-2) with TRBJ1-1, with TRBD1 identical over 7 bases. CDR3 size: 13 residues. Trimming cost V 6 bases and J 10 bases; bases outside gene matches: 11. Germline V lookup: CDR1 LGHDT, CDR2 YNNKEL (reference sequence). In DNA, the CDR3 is TGTGCCAGCAGTCTCAACAGGGGATTGGTAGCTTTCTTT. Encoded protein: CASSLNRGLVAFF.

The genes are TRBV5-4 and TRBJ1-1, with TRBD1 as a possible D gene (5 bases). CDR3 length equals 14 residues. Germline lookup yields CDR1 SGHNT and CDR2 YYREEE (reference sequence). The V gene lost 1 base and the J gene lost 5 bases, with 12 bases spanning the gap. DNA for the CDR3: TGTGCCAGCAGCTTGCCGGGCCGGGGGACTGAAGCTTTCTTT. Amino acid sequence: CASSLPGRGTEAFF.

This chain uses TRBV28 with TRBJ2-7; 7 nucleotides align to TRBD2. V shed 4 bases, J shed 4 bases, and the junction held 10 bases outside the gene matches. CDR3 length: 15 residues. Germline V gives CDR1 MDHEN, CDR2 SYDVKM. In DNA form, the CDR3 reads TGTGCCAGCAGTTCCCCGCAGGCTAGCGGTTACGAGCAGTACTTC. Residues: CASSSPQASGYEQYF.

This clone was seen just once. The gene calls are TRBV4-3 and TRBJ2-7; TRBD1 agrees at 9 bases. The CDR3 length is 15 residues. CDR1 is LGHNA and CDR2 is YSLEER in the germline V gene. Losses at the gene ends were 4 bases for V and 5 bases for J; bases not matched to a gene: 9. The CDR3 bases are TGCGCCAGCAGCCTCCCCCGGGACAGGGACAACGAGCAGTACTTC. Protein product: CASSLPRDRDNEQYF.

The CDR3, as DNA: TGTGCCATCAGTGATACCAGGTCCTACGAGCAGTACTTC. Amino acids: CAISDTRSYEQYF. This rearrangement joins TRBV10-3 to TRBJ2-7; D gene uncertain. Germline V gene sequence: CDR1 ENHRY, CDR2 SYGVKD. The CDR3 runs 13 residues. Trimming stripped 3 bases from V and 1 base from J, with 7 bases between.

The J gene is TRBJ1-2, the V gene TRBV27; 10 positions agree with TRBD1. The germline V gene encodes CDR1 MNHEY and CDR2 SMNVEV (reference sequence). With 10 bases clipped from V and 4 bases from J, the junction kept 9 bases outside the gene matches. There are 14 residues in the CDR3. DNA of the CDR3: TGTGCCACTTACCGACAGGGGGCAATCTATGGCTACACCTTC. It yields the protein CATYRQGAIYGYTF.

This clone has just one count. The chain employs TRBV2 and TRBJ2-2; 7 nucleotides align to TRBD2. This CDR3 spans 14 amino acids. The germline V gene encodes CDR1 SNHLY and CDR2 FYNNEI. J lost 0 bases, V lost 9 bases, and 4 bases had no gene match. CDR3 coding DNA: TGTGCCAGGAGCGGGGAAACGAACACCGGGGAGCTGTTTTTT. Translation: CARSGETNTGELFF.

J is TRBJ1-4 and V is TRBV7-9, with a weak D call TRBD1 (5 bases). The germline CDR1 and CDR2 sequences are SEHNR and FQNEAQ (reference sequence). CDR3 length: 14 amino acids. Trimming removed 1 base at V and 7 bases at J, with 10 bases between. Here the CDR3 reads CASSLEGYTEKLFF. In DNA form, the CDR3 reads TGTGCCAGCAGCTTAGAGGGGTATACTGAAAAACTGTTTTTT. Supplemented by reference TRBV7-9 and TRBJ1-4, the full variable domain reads DTGVSQNPRHKITKRGQNVTFRCDPISEHNRLYWYRQTLGQGPEFLTYFQNEAQLEKSRLLSDRFSAERPKGSFSTLEIQRTEQGDSAMYLCASSLEGYTEKLFFGSGTQLSVL.